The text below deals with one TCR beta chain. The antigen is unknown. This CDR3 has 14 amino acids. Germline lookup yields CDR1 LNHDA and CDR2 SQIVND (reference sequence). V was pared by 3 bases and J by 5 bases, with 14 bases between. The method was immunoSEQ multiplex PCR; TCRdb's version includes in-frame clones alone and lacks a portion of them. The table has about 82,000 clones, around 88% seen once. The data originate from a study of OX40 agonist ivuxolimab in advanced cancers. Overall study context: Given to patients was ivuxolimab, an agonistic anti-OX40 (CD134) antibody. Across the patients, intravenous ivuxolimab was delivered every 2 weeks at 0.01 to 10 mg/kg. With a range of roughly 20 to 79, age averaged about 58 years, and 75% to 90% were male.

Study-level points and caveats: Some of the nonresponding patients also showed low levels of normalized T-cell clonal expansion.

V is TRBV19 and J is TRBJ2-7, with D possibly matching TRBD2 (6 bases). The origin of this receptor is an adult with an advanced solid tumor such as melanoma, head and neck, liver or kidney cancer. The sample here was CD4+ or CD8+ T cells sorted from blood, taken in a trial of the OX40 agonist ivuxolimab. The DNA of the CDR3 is TGTGCCAGTAGTATCATGCGGGATTCCAACGAGCAGTACTTC. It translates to CASSIMRDSNEQYF.